This TCR beta chain comes out of a study of T cells in women clearing cervical HPV infection. Remarks on this clone: Sequencing ends 3 residues short of the CDR3 end; the germline J gene provides the rest.

Per the germline V gene, CDR1 is MNHEY and CDR2 is SVGEGT. This CDR3 spans 17 amino acids. V was pared by 4 bases and J by 5 bases, with 12 bases of the junction left unmatched. Only in-frame clones appear in the TCRdb table, and some are missing; sequencing was by immunoSEQ multiplex PCR. Reported are fewer than 35,000 clones; the ten largest clones contain roughly 7%. The V call is TRBV6-2 or TRBV6-3, the J call TRBJ2-2, with 8 bases identical to TRBD2. The sequencing sample was made of blood buffy coat. This sequence was found in a woman between 18 and 75 years old with a cervical HPV16 infection that either progressed to CIN3+ or cleared (not recorded which). Partial CDR3 DNA: TGTGCCAGCAGTTGGGGGGGAGCGGGAGTTGGTACCGGGGAG. Encoded protein: CASSWGGAGVGTGE. In full, the CDR3 is CASSWGGAGVGTGELFF.